The clone carrying this T cell receptor beta chain was found a few times. Its matching antigen is unknown. TCRbeta library construction was performed incorporating unique molecular identifiers. Each CDR3 protein gets one entry after TCRdb re-called the PCR reads with MiXCR. This sample has under 250,000 distinct CDR3 sequences, with 24% found just once. The source of the sample is a study of T-cell reconstitution after alpha-beta-depleted transplantation in children. Study outcomes and limitations: From surviving recipient T cells and thymic progenitors came the high day-60 TCRbeta diversity observed in some patients. T-cell counts and diversity were attributed mostly to newly produced T cells one year after transplant.

This CDR3 has 12 residues. From germline, CDR1 is LGHNA and CDR2 YSLEER. J gave up 12 bases and V 2 bases, and 3 bases lay outside the gene matches. This sequence was found in a female patient aged 2 to 10 who had a stem cell transplant for congenital amegakaryocytic thrombocytopenia, so the T cells may come from the graft donor. The gene calls are TRBV4-3 and TRBJ2-1, with 8 bases matching TRBD1. Source: PBMCs, mostly from graft donor cells, taken 360 days after TCRalphabeta/CD19-depleted stem cell transplant. The CDR3 sequence is CASSQHRGWQFF. As DNA, the CDR3 is TGCGCCAGCAGCCAACACAGGGGGTGGCAGTTCTTC.